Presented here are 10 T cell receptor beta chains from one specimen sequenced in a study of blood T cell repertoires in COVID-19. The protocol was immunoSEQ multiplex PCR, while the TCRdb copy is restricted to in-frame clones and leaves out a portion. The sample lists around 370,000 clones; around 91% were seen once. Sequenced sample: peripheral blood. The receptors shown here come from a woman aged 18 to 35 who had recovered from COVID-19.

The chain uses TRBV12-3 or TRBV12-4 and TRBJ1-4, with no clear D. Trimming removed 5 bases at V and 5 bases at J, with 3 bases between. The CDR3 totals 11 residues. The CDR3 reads CASSPNEKLFF. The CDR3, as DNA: TGTGCCAGCAGTCCGAATGAAAAACTGTTTTTT.

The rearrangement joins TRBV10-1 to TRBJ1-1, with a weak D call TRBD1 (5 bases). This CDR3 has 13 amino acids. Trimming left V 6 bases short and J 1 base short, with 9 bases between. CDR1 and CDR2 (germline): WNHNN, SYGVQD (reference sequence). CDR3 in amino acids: CASRMDTNTEAFF. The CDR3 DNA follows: TGCGCCAGCAGGATGGACACGAACACTGAAGCTTTCTTT.

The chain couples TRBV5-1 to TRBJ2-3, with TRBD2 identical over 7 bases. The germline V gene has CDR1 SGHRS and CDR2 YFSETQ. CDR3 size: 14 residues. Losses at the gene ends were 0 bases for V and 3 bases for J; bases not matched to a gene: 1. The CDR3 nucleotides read TGCGCCAGCAGCTTGGAGCGGGAAACAGATACGCAGTATTTT. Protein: CASSLERETDTQYF.

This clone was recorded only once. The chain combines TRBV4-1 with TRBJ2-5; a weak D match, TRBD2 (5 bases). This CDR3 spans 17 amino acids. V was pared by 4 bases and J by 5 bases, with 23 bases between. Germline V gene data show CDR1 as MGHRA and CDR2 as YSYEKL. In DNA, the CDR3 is TGCGCCAGCAGCCGCTACCTCCGGGCCGGGGAGAGGGAGACCCAGTACTTC. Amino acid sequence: CASSRYLRAGERETQYF.

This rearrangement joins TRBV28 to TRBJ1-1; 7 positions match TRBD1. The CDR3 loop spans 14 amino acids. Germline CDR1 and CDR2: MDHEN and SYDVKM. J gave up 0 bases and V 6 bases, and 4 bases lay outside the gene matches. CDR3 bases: TGTGCCAGCAGACACAGGGGCCTGAACACTGAAGCTTTCTTT. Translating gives CASRHRGLNTEAFF.

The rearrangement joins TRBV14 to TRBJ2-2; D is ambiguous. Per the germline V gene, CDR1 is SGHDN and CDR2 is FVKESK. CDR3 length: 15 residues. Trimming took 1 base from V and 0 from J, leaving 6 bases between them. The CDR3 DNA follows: TGTGCCAGCAGCCAAGGCCTAGCGAACACCGGGGAGCTGTTTTTT. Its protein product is CASSQGLANTGELFF.

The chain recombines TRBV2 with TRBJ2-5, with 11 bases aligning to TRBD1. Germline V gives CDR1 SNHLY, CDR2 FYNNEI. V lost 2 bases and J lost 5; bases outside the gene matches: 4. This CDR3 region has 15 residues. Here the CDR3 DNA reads TGTGCCAGCAGTGAACTGGGACAGGGGGGGGAGACCCAGTACTTC. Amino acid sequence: CASSELGQGGETQYF.

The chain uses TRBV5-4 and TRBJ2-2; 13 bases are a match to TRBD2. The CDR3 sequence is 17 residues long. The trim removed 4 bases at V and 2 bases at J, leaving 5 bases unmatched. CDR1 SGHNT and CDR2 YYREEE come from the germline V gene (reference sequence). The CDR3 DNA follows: TGTGCCAGCAGCAAGGGACTAGCGGGAACCAACACCGGGGAGCTGTTTTTT. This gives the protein CASSKGLAGTNTGELFF. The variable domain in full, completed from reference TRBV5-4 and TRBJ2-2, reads ETGVTQSPTHLIKTRGQQVTLRCSSQSGHNTVSWYQQALGQGPQFIFQYYREEENGRGNFPPRFSGLQFPNYSSELNVNALELDDSALYLCASSKGLAGTNTGELFFGEGSRLTVL.

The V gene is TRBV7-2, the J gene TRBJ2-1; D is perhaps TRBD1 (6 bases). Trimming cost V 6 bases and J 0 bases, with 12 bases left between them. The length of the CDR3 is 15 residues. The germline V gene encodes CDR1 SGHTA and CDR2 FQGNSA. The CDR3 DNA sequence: TGTGCCAGCAGTTTTGGGGGCGGCTCCTACAATGAGCAGTTCTTC. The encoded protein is CASSFGGGSYNEQFF.

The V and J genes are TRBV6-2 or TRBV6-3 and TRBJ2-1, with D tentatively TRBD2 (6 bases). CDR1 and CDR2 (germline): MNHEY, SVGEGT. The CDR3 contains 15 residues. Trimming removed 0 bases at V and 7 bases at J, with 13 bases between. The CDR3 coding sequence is TGTGCCAGCAGTTACTCTTCGGGAGTAGGAAATGAGCAGTTCTTC. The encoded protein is CASSYSSGVGNEQFF.